Each of the 15 T cell receptor beta chains below was sequenced from the same sample in a study of molecular identifiers for immune sequencing clone quantification. TCRdb re-derived calls from the PCR reads in MiXCR, one entry per CDR3 protein. The data show over 600,000 distinct CDR3 sequences, with 15% to 20% seen just once and roughly 0.85% held by the top ten. Sequenced: naive CD8+ T cells from blood, with Jurkat cell RNA spiked in. The subset was: FACS-sorted CD8+CD4-CCR7+CD45RA+ naive T cells. These receptors were taken from a human donor in good health. Some libraries in this study had Jurkat cell RNA spiked in.

This clonotype was counted between two and nine times. V gene TRBV7-3 combines with J gene TRBJ2-1; D is unresolved. This CDR3 region has 16 residues. V lost 2 bases to trimming and J lost 0 bases, with 11 bases between them. The germline CDR1 and CDR2 sequences are SGHTA and FQGTGA. CDR3 DNA: TGTGCCAGCAGCTTAGATGGTGTCAGCTCCTACAATGAGCAGTTCTTC. This codes for CASSLDGVSSYNEQFF. Combining the CDR3 with reference TRBV7-3 and TRBJ2-1 gives the whole variable domain GAGVSQTPSNKVTEKGKYVELRCDPISGHTALYWYRQSLGQGPEFLIYFQGTGAADDSGLPNDRFFAVRPEGSVSTLKIQRTERGDSAVYLCASSLDGVSSYNEQFFGPGTRLTVL.

This clonotype showed up just a few times. J is TRBJ2-3 and V is TRBV18; D ambiguous. CDR1 is KGHSH, CDR2 LQKENI, per germline. Trimming cost V 4 bases and J 5 bases, with 16 bases left between them. CDR3 size: 15 residues. In DNA, the CDR3 is TGTGCCAGCTCACAGACGGGTAGGGCCTTAGATACGCAGTATTTT. This translates into CASSQTGRALDTQYF. Using reference TRBV18 and TRBJ2-3 for the parts outside the CDR3, the full variable domain is NAGVMQNPRHLVRRRGQEARLRCSPMKGHSHVYWYRQLPEEGLKFMVYLQKENIIDESGMPKERFSAEFPKEGPSILRIQQVVRGDSAAYFCASSQTGRALDTQYFGPGTRLTVL.

This clonotype was counted between two and nine times. The genes are TRBV27 and TRBJ1-2, with D possibly being TRBD1 (5 bases). Germline loops: CDR1 MNHEY, CDR2 SMNVEV (reference sequence). The V gene lost 6 bases and the J gene lost 1 base, with 12 bases spanning the gap. The CDR3 is 14 amino acids. The CDR3 nucleotides read TGTGCCAGCAGCGAACAGGCATTTAACTATGGCTACACCTTC. Protein sequence: CASSEQAFNYGYTF.

The rearrangement joins TRBV19 to TRBJ1-1; the match to TRBD1 covers 8 bases. The J segment lost 5 bases and the V segment lost 5 bases, leaving 7 bases of the junction unmatched. This CDR3 is built from 14 residues. The germline CDR1 and CDR2 sequences are LNHDA and SQIVND (reference sequence). The CDR3 here is CASSAQGAKTEAFF. The CDR3 bases are TGTGCCAGTAGTGCCCAGGGGGCGAAGACTGAAGCTTTCTTT. Filled out from reference TRBV19 and TRBJ1-1, the complete variable domain reads DGGITQSPKYLFRKEGQNVTLSCEQNLNHDAMYWYRQDPGQGLRLIYYSQIVNDFQKGDIAEGYSVSREKKESFPLTVTSAQKNPTAFYLCASSAQGAKTEAFFGQGTRLTVV.

This clonotype was seen many times. V usage is TRBV7-6 and J usage is TRBJ2-6; 8 bases are a match to TRBD1. Germline values: CDR1 SGHVS, CDR2 FNYEAQ. This CDR3 is 16 amino acids long. V gave up 6 bases and J gave up 2 bases; unmatched junction bases: 6. Here the CDR3 DNA reads TGTGCCAGCAGTTCCCAGGGGGCGACTGGGGCCAACGTCCTGACTTTC. Amino acid sequence: CASSSQGATGANVLTF. The full variable domain, in which reference TRBV7-6 and TRBJ2-6 provide the parts outside the CDR3, is GAGVSQSPRYKVTKRGQDVALRCDPISGHVSLYWYRQALGQGPEFLTYFNYEAQQDKSGLPNDRFSAERPEGSISTLTIQRTEQRDSAMYRCASSSQGATGANVLTFGAGSRLTVL.

There are many counts of this clonotype. The rearrangement uses TRBV2 and TRBJ2-7; the D gene is possibly TRBD2 (7 bases). The CDR3 spans 12 residues. Trimming stripped 8 bases from V and 8 bases from J, with 16 bases between. Germline V gene lookup returns CDR1 SNHLY and CDR2 FYNNEI. The CDR3 region is CASGGGQPKQYF. The CDR3 region has the DNA TGTGCCAGCGGGGGGGGACAACCGAAGCAGTACTTC.

This clonotype was counted a single time. A much larger clone lies a single base off, so this may be a read error. This chain links TRBV25-1 with TRBJ1-6; no clear D. Looked up from germline, CDR1 is MGHDK and CDR2 is SYGVNS. The CDR3 has 12 amino acids. Trimming stripped 1 base from V and 10 bases from J, with 5 bases between. The CDR3 protein is CASSECMSPLHF. The CDR3 nucleotides are TGTGCCAGCAGTGAATGTATGTCACCCCTCCACTTT.

On this clonotype itself: A read error is possible here, since a much larger clone lies one base away. The chain combines TRBV30 with TRBJ1-5; no firm D call. Germline loops: CDR1 GTSNPN, CDR2 SVGIG (reference sequence). The CDR3 loop spans 15 amino acids. The CDR3 coding sequence is TGTGCCCGGAGTAACGGGTCGCATAGCAATCAGCCCCAGCATTTT. This sequence encodes CARSNGSHSNQPQHF.

In its sample, this clonotype was seen many times. The rearrangement links TRBV6-4 to TRBJ2-7; 8 bases map to TRBD1. In germline, CDR1 is MRHNA, CDR2 SNTAGT. V was pared by 0 bases and J by 1 base, with 5 bases of the junction left unmatched. The CDR3 runs to 16 residues. This CDR3 is CASSDSFWTGSYEQYF. The CDR3 DNA is TGTGCCAGCAGTGACTCTTTTTGGACAGGGTCCTACGAGCAGTACTTC.

This clonotype has at least ten counts. This rearrangement joins TRBV12-3 or TRBV12-4 to TRBJ1-4, with no clear D. CDR3 length: 12 residues. V gave up 6 bases and J gave up 5 bases, with 7 bases separating them. CDR3 protein: CASSQGNEKLFF. The DNA of the CDR3 is TGTGCCAGCAGCCAAGGGAATGAAAAACTGTTTTTT.

This clonotype was detected many times. This rearrangement joins TRBV27 to TRBJ2-7; no definite D call. Trimming cost V 5 bases and J 0 bases, with 14 bases left between them. CDR3 size: 15 residues. Per the germline V gene, CDR1 is MNHEY and CDR2 is SMNVEV (reference sequence). CDR3 sequence (DNA): TGTGCCAGCAGTCCTGACCTTAGACGCTCCTACGAGCAGTACTTC. It translates to CASSPDLRRSYEQYF.

The CDR3: CASSQESGFRETQYF. CDR3 DNA: TGCGCCAGCAGCCAAGAATCGGGGTTTAGAGAGACCCAGTACTTC. The chain combines TRBV4-3 with TRBJ2-5, with D possibly matching TRBD2 (5 bases). The CDR3 covers 15 residues. The V gene's germline CDR1 is LGHNA and CDR2 YSLEER. V shed 0 bases and J shed 4 bases, with 12 bases lying between them.

Only one count was recorded for this clonotype. A read error may explain this, as a much larger clone is one base away. V gene TRBV27 combines with J gene TRBJ2-7; D perhaps matches TRBD1 (5 bases). Looked up from germline, CDR1 is MNHEY and CDR2 is SMNVEV (reference sequence). The CDR3 has 14 residues. The ends were cut back, 5 bases at V and 0 bases at J, with 11 bases in the middle. The CDR3 region has the DNA TGTGCCAGCAGTGGGGCCTCGATCTCCTACGAGCAGTACTTC. Translating it yields CASSGASISYEQYF.

The sample holds many counts of this clonotype. V gene TRBV6-5 combines with J gene TRBJ1-1, with 8 bases that match TRBD1. In germline, CDR1 is MNHEY, CDR2 SVGAGI. There are 16 residues in the CDR3. J lost 0 bases, V lost 2 bases, and 5 bases had no gene match. CDR3 sequence reads: CASSYRQGSLNTEAFF. The CDR3 DNA reads TGTGCCAGCAGTTACAGACAGGGGAGCTTGAACACTGAAGCTTTCTTT.

This clonotype has at least ten counts. This chain joins TRBV6-6 and TRBJ2-1; TRBD2 matches at 11 bases. Looked up from germline, CDR1 is MNHNY and CDR2 is SVGAGI (reference sequence). V lost 3 bases, J lost 4 bases, and 5 bases stayed unmatched. CDR3 length: 16 amino acids. CDR3 bases: TGTGCCAGCAGTTATACTAGCGGGGGATATTACAATGAGCAGTTCTTC. Its translation is CASSYTSGGYYNEQFF.